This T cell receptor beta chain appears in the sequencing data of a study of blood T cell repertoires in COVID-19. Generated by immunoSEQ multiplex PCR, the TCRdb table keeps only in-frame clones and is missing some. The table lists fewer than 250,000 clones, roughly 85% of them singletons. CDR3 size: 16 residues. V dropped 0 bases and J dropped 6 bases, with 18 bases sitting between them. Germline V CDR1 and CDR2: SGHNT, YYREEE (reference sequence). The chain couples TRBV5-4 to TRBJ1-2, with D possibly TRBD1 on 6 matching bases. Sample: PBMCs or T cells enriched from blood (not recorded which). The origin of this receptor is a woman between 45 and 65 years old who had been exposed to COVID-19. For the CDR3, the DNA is TGTGCCAGCAGCTTGGGTGGGGGCGCGGAATTTAATGGCTACACCTTC. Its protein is CASSLGGGAEFNGYTF.